This TCR beta chain is drawn from a study of CD8+ T cells in alopecia areata. Study information: Tofacitinib was taken orally by treated patients, and the dose was 5 to 10 mg twice daily.

Extraction of RNA preceded its reverse transcription into cDNA, which served as the sequencing template. Sequenced by immunoSEQ multiplex PCR; TCRdb stores in-frame clones only, minus some. This sample has a few hundred thousand clones; 35% to 45% occur once, and the top ten carry roughly 0.45%. As for treatment: oral pan-JAK inhibitor, 5-10 mg twice daily. V lost 3 bases to trimming and J lost 6 bases, with 16 bases between them. CDR3 length: 15 amino acids. The germline gives CDR1 SGDLS, CDR2 YYNGEE. Overall study findings and caveats: Persistence during tofacitinib was seen for many expanded lesional clones in scalp and blood.

Notes on this clone: Antigen unknown.

This TCR derives from a human donor with alopecia areata. This sample comprised CD4+ T cells sorted from blood, obtained at week 34, from a patient treated with tofacitinib. The genes are TRBV9 and TRBJ2-1; possible D gene TRBD2, 5 bases. As DNA, the CDR3 is TGTGCCAGCAGCGCCCTCCAGGAGGTTGGCAATGAGCAGTTCTTC. It yields the protein CASSALQEVGNEQFF.